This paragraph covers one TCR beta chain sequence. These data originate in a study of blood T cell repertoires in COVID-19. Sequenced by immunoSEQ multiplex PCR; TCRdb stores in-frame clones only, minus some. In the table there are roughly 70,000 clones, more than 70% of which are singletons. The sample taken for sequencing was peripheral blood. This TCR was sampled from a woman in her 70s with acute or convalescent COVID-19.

The CDR3 reads CASSQDLGLAVDYNEQFF. The CDR3 region has the DNA TGCGCCAGCAGCCAAGATCTGGGACTAGCGGTAGACTACAATGAGCAGTTCTTC. The V gene is TRBV4-1, the J gene TRBJ2-1, with 11 bases lining up with TRBD2. CDR1 and CDR2 from the germline V gene are MGHRA and YSYEKL. This CDR3 region has 18 residues. V gave up 0 bases and J gave up 3 bases; unmatched junction bases: 7.